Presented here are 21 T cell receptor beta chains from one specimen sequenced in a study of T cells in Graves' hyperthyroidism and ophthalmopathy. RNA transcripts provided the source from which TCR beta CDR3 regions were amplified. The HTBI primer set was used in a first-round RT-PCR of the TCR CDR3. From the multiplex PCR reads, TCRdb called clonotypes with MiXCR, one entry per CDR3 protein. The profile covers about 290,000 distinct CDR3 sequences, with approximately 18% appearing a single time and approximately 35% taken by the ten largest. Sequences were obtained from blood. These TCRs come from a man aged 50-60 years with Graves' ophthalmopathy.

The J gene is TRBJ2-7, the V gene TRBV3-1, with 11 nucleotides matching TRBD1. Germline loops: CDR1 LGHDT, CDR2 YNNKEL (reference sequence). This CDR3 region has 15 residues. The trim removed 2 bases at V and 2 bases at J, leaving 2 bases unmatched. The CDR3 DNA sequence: TGTGCCAGCAGCCAATTGGACAGGGGGCCCTACGAGCAGTACTTC. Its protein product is CASSQLDRGPYEQYF.

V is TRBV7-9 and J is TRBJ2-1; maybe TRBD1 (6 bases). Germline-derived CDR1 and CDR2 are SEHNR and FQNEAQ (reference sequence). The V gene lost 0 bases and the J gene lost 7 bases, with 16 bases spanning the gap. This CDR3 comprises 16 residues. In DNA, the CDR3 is TGTGCCAGCAGCTTAGCGCTGGACAGAATCTATAATGAGCAGTTCTTC. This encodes CASSLALDRIYNEQFF.

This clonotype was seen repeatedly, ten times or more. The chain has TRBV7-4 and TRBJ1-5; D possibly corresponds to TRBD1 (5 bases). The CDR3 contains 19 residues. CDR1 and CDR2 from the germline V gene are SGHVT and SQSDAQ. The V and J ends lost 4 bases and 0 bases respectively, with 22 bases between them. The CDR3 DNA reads TGTGCCAGCAGCTCCAATCCCGGGACGCCTCCTTATAGCAATCAGCCCCAGCATTTT. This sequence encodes CASSSNPGTPPYSNQPQHF.

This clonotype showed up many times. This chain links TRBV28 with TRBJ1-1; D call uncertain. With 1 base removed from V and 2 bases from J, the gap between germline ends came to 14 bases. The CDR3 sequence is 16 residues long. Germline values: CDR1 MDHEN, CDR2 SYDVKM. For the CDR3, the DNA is TGTGCCAGCAGTTTATCGGCGTTCATAATCAACACTGAAGCTTTCTTT. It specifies CASSLSAFIINTEAFF. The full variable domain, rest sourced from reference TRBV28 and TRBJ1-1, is DVKVTQSSRYLVKRTGEKVFLECVQDMDHENMFWYRQDPGLGLRLIYFSYDVKMKEKGDIPEGYSVSREKKERFSLILESASTNQTSMYLCASSLSAFIINTEAFFGQGTRLTVV.

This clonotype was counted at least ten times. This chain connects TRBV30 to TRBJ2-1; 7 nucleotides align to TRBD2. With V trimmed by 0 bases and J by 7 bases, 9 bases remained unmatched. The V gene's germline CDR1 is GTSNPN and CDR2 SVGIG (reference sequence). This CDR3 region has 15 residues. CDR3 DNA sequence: TGTGCCTGGAGTGTACGCGGGAGAATCGGAAATGAGCAGTTCTTC. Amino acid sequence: CAWSVRGRIGNEQFF.

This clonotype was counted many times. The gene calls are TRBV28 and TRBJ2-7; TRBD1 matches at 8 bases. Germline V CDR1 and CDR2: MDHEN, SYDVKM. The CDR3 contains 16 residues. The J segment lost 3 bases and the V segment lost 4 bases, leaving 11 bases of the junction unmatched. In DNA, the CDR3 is TGTGCCAGCAGTTCCTTAAGGACAGGGATAATCTACGAGCAGTACTTC. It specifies CASSSLRTGIIYEQYF.

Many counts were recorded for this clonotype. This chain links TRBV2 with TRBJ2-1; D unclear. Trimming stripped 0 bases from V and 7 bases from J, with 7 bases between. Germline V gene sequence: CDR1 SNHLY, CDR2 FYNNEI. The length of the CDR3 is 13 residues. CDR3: CASSEATPNEQFF. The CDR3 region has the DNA TGTGCCAGCAGTGAAGCTACTCCGAATGAGCAGTTCTTC.

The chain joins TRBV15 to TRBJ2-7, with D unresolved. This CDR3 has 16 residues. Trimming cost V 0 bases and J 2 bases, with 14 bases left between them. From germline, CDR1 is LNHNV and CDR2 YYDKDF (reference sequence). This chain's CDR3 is CATSRDLTSVAYEQYF. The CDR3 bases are TGTGCCACCAGCAGAGATCTAACATCGGTAGCCTACGAGCAGTACTTC.

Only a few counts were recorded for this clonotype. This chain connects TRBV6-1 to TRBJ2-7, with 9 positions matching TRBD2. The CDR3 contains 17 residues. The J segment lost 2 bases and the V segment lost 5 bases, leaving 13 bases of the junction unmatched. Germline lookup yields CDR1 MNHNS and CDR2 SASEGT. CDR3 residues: CASSLSLSGSSPYEQYF. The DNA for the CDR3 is TGTGCCAGCAGTTTGTCCCTTAGCGGGAGCAGTCCCTACGAGCAGTACTTC.

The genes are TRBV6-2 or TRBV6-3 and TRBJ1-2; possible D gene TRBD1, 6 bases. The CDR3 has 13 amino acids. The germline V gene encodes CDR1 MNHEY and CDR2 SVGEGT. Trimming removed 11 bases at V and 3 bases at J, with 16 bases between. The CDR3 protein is CAGGGGEDYGYTF. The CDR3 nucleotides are TGTGCCGGGGGCGGGGGGGAAGACTATGGCTACACCTTC.

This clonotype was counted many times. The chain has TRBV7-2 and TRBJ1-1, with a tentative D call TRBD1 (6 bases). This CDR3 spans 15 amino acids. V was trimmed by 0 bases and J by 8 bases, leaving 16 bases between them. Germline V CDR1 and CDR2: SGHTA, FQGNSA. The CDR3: CASSLARTAGTEAFF. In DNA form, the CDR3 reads TGTGCCAGCAGCTTAGCCAGGACAGCTGGGACAGAAGCTTTCTTT.

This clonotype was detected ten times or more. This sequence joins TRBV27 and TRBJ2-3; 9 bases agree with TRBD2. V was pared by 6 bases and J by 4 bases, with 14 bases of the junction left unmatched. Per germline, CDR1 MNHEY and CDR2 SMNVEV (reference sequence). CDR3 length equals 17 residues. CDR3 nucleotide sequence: TGTGCCAGCAGAAGAGGGACTAGCAGCCTTGGCGCAGATACGCAGTATTTT. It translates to CASRRGTSSLGADTQYF.

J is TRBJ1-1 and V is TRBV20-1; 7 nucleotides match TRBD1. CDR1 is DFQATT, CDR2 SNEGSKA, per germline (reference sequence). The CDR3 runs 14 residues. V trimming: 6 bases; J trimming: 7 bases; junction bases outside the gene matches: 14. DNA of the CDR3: TGCAGTGCCATGGAACAGGGAGGGGGCTATGAAGCTTTCTTT. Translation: CSAMEQGGGYEAFF.

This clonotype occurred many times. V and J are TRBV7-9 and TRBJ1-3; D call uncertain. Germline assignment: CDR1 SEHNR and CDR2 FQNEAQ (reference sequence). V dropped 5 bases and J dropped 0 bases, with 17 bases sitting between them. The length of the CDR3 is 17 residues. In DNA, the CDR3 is TGTGCCAGCAGCCGCCTCGTGCAGGCACCCTCTGGAAACACCATATATTTT. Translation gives CASSRLVQAPSGNTIYF.

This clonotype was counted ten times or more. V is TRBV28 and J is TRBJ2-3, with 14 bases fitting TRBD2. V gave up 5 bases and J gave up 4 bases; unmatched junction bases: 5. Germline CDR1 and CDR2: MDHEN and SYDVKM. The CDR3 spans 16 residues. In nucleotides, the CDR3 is TGTGCCAGCAGTCTGACTAGCGGGAGGGCGGCAGATACGCAGTATTTT. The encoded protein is CASSLTSGRAADTQYF.

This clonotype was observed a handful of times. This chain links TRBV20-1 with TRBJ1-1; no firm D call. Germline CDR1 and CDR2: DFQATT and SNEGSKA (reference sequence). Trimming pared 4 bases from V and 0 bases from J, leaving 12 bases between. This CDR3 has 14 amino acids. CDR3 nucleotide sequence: TGCAGTGCTATTCGCCCTCCTCTGAACACTGAAGCTTTCTTT. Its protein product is CSAIRPPLNTEAFF.

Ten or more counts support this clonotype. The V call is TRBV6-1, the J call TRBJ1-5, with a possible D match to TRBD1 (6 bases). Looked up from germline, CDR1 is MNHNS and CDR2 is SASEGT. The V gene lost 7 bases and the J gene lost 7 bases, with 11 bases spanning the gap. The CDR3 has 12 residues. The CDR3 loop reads CASTHREQPQHF. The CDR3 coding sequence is TGTGCCAGCACTCACAGGGAACAGCCCCAGCATTTT.

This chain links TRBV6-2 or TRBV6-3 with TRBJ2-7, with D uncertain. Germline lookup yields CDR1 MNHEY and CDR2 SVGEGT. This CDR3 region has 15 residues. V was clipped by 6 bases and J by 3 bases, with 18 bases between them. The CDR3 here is CASRSGIDLIYEQYF. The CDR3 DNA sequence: TGTGCCAGCAGGAGTGGAATTGACCTAATCTACGAGCAGTACTTC.

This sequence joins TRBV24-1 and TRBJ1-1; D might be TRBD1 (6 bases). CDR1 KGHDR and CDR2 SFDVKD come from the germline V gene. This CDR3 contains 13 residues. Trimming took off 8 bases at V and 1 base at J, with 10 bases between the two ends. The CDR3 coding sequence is TGTGCCACCATGAACAGGGAGAACACTGAAGCTTTCTTT. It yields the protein CATMNRENTEAFF.

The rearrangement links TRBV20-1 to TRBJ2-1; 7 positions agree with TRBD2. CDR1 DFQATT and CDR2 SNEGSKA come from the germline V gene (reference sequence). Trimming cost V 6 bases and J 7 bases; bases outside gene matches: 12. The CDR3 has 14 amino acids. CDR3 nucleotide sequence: TGCAGTGCCCACCGGAGGGCGGGAGCAAATGAGCAGTTCTTC. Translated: CSAHRRAGANEQFF.

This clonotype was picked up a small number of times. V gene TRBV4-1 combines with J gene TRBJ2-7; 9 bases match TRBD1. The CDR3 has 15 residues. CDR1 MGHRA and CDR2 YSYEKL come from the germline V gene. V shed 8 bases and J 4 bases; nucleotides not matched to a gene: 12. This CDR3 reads CASHITGTGIYEQYF. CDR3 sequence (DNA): TGCGCCAGCCACATTACCGGGACAGGGATTTACGAGCAGTACTTC.